Below, 18 T cell receptor beta chains from the same sample are listed, as sequenced in a study of control samples from healthy donors and cancer patients. TCRdb's copy holds only in-frame clones and misses some; the assay was immunoSEQ multiplex PCR. The table lists around 130,000 clones, more than 80% of them singletons. The source material was blood. The receptors stem from a young man in good health.

The chain uses TRBV21-1 and TRBJ1-1; TRBD1, the D gene given by the table, was not confirmed from the DNA. TRBV21-1 is noted as a pseudogene. The CDR3 sequence is 17 residues long. DNA for the CDR3: TGTGCCAGCACCCACCGGTCGGTGGACAGCTCGTTGGGTGAAGCTTTCTTT. Protein product: CASTHRSVDSSLGEAFF.

This clone showed up just a few times. This chain connects TRBV5-1 to TRBJ2-7; 10 bases line up with TRBD2. The CDR3 is 15 residues long. Losses at the gene ends were 2 bases for V and 3 bases for J; bases not matched to a gene: 5. Germline-derived CDR1 and CDR2 are SGHRS and YFSETQ. CDR3 residues: CASSLSSGGYYEQYF. The CDR3 DNA sequence: TGCGCCAGCAGCTTATCTAGCGGGGGTTACTACGAGCAGTACTTC.

The genes are TRBV5-1 and TRBJ1-1; no definite D call. This CDR3 is built from 15 residues. Germline V gene lookup returns CDR1 SGHRS and CDR2 YFSETQ. V lost 1 base and J lost 0, with 10 bases in between. The DNA of the CDR3 is TGCGCCAGCAGCTTGCTCGGGCAGTTGAACACTGAAGCTTTCTTT. This translates into CASSLLGQLNTEAFF.

The rearrangement joins TRBV12-3 or TRBV12-4 to TRBJ2-1; D remains ambiguous. The CDR3 is 12 amino acids. V lost 7 bases and J 7 bases, leaving 11 bases between the germline ends. The CDR3: CASNLAGNEQFF. The CDR3 DNA follows: TGTGCCAGCAACTTGGCTGGGAATGAGCAGTTCTTC.

The chain carries TRBV24-1 and TRBJ2-1; D is undetermined. Germline V gives CDR1 KGHDR, CDR2 SFDVKD. The CDR3 loop spans 13 amino acids. The ends were cut back, 6 bases at V and 0 bases at J, with 5 bases in the middle. CDR3 sequence (DNA): TGTGCCACCAGTCTTAGCTCCTACAATGAGCAGTTCTTC. This translates into CATSLSSYNEQFF.

This rearrangement joins TRBV4-3 to TRBJ1-4; tentatively, D is TRBD1 (5 bases). CDR1 and CDR2 (germline): LGHNA, YSLEER. V lost 4 bases and J 2 bases, leaving 17 bases between the germline ends. This CDR3 has 17 amino acids. CDR3 residues: CASSRTYRDSTNEKLFF. In DNA form, the CDR3 reads TGCGCCAGCAGCCGTACCTACCGGGACTCCACTAATGAAAAACTGTTTTTT.

The J gene is TRBJ1-6, the V gene TRBV27, with 7 positions matching TRBD1. This CDR3 contains 14 residues. The V and J ends lost 7 bases and 7 bases, in that order; junction bases with no gene match: 7. The germline V gene encodes CDR1 MNHEY and CDR2 SMNVEV (reference sequence). This CDR3 is CASTTGAVNSPLHF. For the CDR3, the DNA is TGTGCCAGCACAACAGGGGCGGTCAATTCACCCCTCCACTTT.

This clone occurred a few times. This chain links TRBV4-1 with TRBJ1-5; D ambiguous. Germline V gene sequence: CDR1 MGHRA, CDR2 YSYEKL. The germline V and J ends were trimmed by 1 base and 3 bases, with 7 bases remaining between them. CDR3 length: 14 residues. The CDR3 region is CASSQVGDNQPQHF. The CDR3 DNA follows: TGCGCCAGCAGCCAAGTCGGTGACAATCAGCCCCAGCATTTT.

The V gene is TRBV5-1, the J gene TRBJ1-2, with a weak D call TRBD1 (6 bases). V lost 1 base to trimming and J lost 8 bases, with 15 bases between them. The V gene's germline CDR1 is SGHRS and CDR2 YFSETQ. The CDR3 totals 14 residues. CDR3 sequence reads: CASSLMEGGKGYTF. As DNA, the CDR3 is TGCGCCAGCAGCTTGATGGAGGGGGGAAAAGGCTACACCTTC.

The rearrangement links TRBV20-1 to TRBJ1-2; no definite D call. The V and J ends lost 4 bases and 8 bases respectively, with 8 bases between them. The germline V gene has CDR1 DFQATT and CDR2 SNEGSKA (reference sequence). CDR3 length equals 10 residues. CDR3 sequence (DNA): TGCAGTGCTAAAGGAGGGGGCTACACCTTC. It is translated as CSAKGGGYTF.

The chain combines TRBV2 with TRBJ1-1; perhaps TRBD1 as D (5 bases). V lost 10 bases and J 1 base, leaving 16 bases between the germline ends. CDR1 and CDR2 (germline): SNHLY, FYNNEI. CDR3 size: 14 residues. The CDR3 is CATGRGQPNTEAFF. The CDR3 DNA reads as TGTGCCACCGGTAGGGGCCAGCCGAACACTGAAGCTTTCTTT. The full variable domain, in which reference TRBV2 and TRBJ1-1 provide the parts outside the CDR3, is EPEVTQTPSHQVTQMGQEVILRCVPISNHLYFYWYRQILGQKVEFLVSFYNNEISEKSEIFDDQFSVERPDGSNFTLKIRSTKLEDSAMYFCATGRGQPNTEAFFGQGTRLTVV.

This clone showed up just a few times. The chain links TRBV10-1 to TRBJ1-2; D gene ambiguous. Germline V gene sequence: CDR1 WNHNN, CDR2 SYGVQD (reference sequence). The CDR3 has 14 residues. Trimming removed 4 bases from V and 8 bases from J, with 17 bases in between. The CDR3 sequence is CASSATPAPWGYTF. Here the CDR3 DNA reads TGCGCCAGCAGTGCTACACCGGCCCCTTGGGGCTACACCTTC.

V gene TRBV7-2 combines with J gene TRBJ2-1; 11 bases match TRBD1. This CDR3 is built from 14 residues. Per the germline V gene, CDR1 is SGHTA and CDR2 is FQGNSA. V lost 4 bases and J lost 7; bases outside the gene matches: 3. The CDR3 DNA is TGTGCCAGCAGCTGGGGACAGGGGGGGAATGAGCAGTTCTTC. Residues: CASSWGQGGNEQFF.

V usage is TRBV23-1 and J usage is TRBJ2-7; D assignment may be TRBD1 or TRBD2 (5 bases each). TRBV23-1 falls under the ORF class, with uncertain function. The length of the CDR3 is 17 residues. With 2 bases removed from V and 1 base from J, the gap between germline ends came to 18 bases. CDR3 DNA: TGCGCCAGCAGTCAAGCGAGGGACGGCGATGAGTCCTACGAGCAGTACGTC. Amino acids: CASSQARDGDESYEQYV.

This clone has just a few counts. The chain joins TRBV6-6 to TRBJ1-5; a weak D match, TRBD1 (5 bases). This CDR3 has 14 residues. Germline lookup yields CDR1 MNHNY and CDR2 SVGAGI (reference sequence). V lost 5 bases to trimming and J lost 5 bases, with 13 bases between them. CDR3 bases: TGTGCCAGCAGTAAAGCTCGGGGGGATCAGCCCCAGCATTTT. Protein product: CASSKARGDQPQHF.

The CDR3 DNA reads as TGTGCCAGCAGTACAGGACAGGACCCTACCTACGAGCAGTACTTC. Translated: CASSTGQDPTYEQYF. This chain connects TRBV7-6 to TRBJ2-7; 7 positions match TRBD1. Germline V CDR1 and CDR2: SGHVS, FNYEAQ. V lost 6 bases to trimming and J lost 2 bases; unmatched junction nucleotides: 10. The CDR3 extends over 15 amino acids.

This clone was detected once. The CDR3 bases are TGTGCCACCAGCAGAGAAGGTGACCTTAACGTCCTGACTTTC. This translates into CATSREGDLNVLTF. The chain uses TRBV15 and TRBJ2-6; D is uncertain. The CDR3 spans 14 residues. V lost 0 bases and J 10 bases, leaving 10 bases between the germline ends. Germline V gives CDR1 LNHNV, CDR2 YYDKDF (reference sequence).

The chain employs TRBV11-2 and TRBJ1-3; unclear D gene. Trimming shortened V by 5 bases and J by 6 bases, and 17 bases separated the two germline ends. The CDR3 covers 15 residues. Germline V lookup: CDR1 SGHAT, CDR2 FQNNGV. The CDR3 loop is CASSPRRSLSNTIYF. The CDR3 DNA sequence: TGTGCCAGCAGCCCCCGTAGGAGCTTATCAAACACCATATATTTT.